The clone carrying this T cell receptor beta chain turned up a few times. The target antigen is unknown. Study-level findings and limits: Greatest tumor Treg TCR overlap was with tumor naive CD4+ cells.

Germline trimming cut 7 bases from V and 5 bases from J; bases unmatched to any gene: 8. Germline-derived CDR1 and CDR2 are SQVTM and ANQGSEA. The CDR3 loop spans 13 amino acids. TCRdb called the 5' RACE reads again in MiXCR, with one record for every CDR3 protein. Among about 46,000 distinct CDR3 sequences listed, around 26% were seen once. Sample: naive CD4+ T cells sorted from blood. Stated subset: naive CD4+ T cells, CD4+CD45RA+CD25-. J is TRBJ2-3 and V is TRBV29-1; 8 positions agree with TRBD1. The origin of this receptor is a female donor with breast cancer. The CDR3 region is CSGGQGGGDTQYF. CDR3 bases: TGCAGCGGAGGACAGGGTGGGGGAGATACGCAGTATTTT.